This T cell receptor (beta chain) was found in a study of blood T cell repertoires in COVID-19. Turning to the study itself: There were acute and convalescent COVID-19 samples, and they came from the United States, Italy and Spain. PBMCs, B-cell-depleted T cells, or T cells provided the cDNA or gDNA that made up the material.

Germline CDR1 reads LNHDA; CDR2 reads SQIVND (reference sequence). This CDR3 has 14 residues. V gave up 5 bases and J gave up 2 bases; unmatched junction bases: 2. In terms of age and location, participants ranged from roughly 18 to 100 years and lived in roughly 22 US areas. Using immunoSEQ multiplex PCR, the repertoire was profiled, and TCRdb retains in-frame clones only, with some absent. The sample lists about 320,000 clones; roughly 90% were seen once. Sequencing used PBMCs or T cells enriched from blood (not recorded which). The sequence was obtained from a woman aged 25 to 39 who had been exposed to COVID-19. The rearrangement uses TRBV19 and TRBJ2-7, with TRBD1 matching over 11 bases. CDR3 nucleotide sequence: TGTGCCAGTAGTGGGGGACAGGGGGCCTACGAGCAGTACTTC. Protein sequence: CASSGGQGAYEQYF.